The 24 T cell receptor beta chains below were found in one sample sequenced in a study of shared clonotypes between healthy human individuals. Measured with immunoSEQ multiplex PCR; TCRdb has only the in-frame clones, and not every one. Of about 1.5 million clones in the sample, roughly 98% were seen once. The sample consisted of naive CD4+ T cells sorted from blood. Noted subset: CD45RA+ positively selected. Every receptor here comes from a man aged 30 to 45 in good health.

The rearrangement joins TRBV7-2 to TRBJ2-5; tentative D call: TRBD1 (5 bases). CDR1 and CDR2 (germline): SGHTA, FQGNSA. Trimming removed 1 base at V and 7 bases at J, with 10 bases between. The CDR3 runs 13 residues. CDR3 residues: CASSLDPGSTQYF. The CDR3 nucleotides are TGTGCCAGCAGCTTAGATCCAGGGTCGACCCAGTACTTC. Filled out from reference TRBV7-2 and TRBJ2-5, the complete variable domain reads GAGVSQSPSNKVTEKGKDVELRCDPISGHTALYWYRQSLGQGLEFLIYFQGNSAPDKSGLPSDRFSAERTGGSVSTLTIQRTQQEDSAVYLCASSLDPGSTQYFGPGTRLLVL.

This chain links TRBV11-1 with TRBJ2-7; 7 nucleotides line up with TRBD2. The CDR3 has 14 residues. Germline CDR1 reads SGHAT; CDR2 reads FQDESV (reference sequence). The ends lost 6 bases at V and 2 bases at J; junction bases unmatched: 7. The CDR3 loop reads CASSRQRGTYEQYF. The CDR3 nucleotides read TGTGCCAGCAGTCGACAGCGGGGTACCTACGAGCAGTACTTC.

The chain links TRBV11-2 to TRBJ2-7, with D hard to call. The V gene lost 6 bases and the J gene lost 4 bases, with 10 bases spanning the gap. Per germline, CDR1 SGHAT and CDR2 FQNNGV. There are 12 residues in the CDR3. CDR3 sequence reads: CASSSEWYEQYF. DNA of the CDR3: TGTGCCAGCAGTTCCGAATGGTACGAGCAGTACTTC.

Here the CDR3 reads CASSRRLPSTDTQYF. The CDR3 DNA reads as TGTGCCAGCAGCCGAAGACTACCAAGCACAGATACGCAGTATTTT. V gene TRBV7-8 combines with J gene TRBJ2-3, with D perhaps TRBD2 (5 bases). V was pared by 5 bases and J by 0 bases, with 12 bases between. Germline V gene sequence: CDR1 SGHVS, CDR2 FQNEAQ. The CDR3 spans 15 residues. Looking up the rest from reference TRBV7-8 and TRBJ2-3 gives the full variable domain: GAGVSQSPRYKVAKRGQDVALRCDPISGHVSLFWYQQALGQGPEFLTYFQNEAQLDKSGLPSDRFFAERPEGSVSTLKIQRTQQEDSAVYLCASSRRLPSTDTQYFGPGTRLTVL.

The table lists this clone with a count of one. Here the CDR3 DNA reads TGTGCCAGCAGCATTAGCGGGAGCCGTGGGTCCGTCTACGAGCAGTACTTC. Amino acid sequence: CASSISGSRGSVYEQYF. This chain connects TRBV7-9 to TRBJ2-7; 9 bases fit TRBD2. The germline CDR1 and CDR2 sequences are SEHNR and FQNEAQ (reference sequence). There are 17 residues in the CDR3. The V segment lost 5 bases and the J segment 3 bases; nucleotides outside the gene matches: 14.

V usage is TRBV21-1 and J usage is TRBJ2-7; TRBD2, the table's D call, was not compared with the DNA. TRBV21-1 is reported as a pseudogene. CDR3 length: 15 residues. The CDR3 spells CASSAGGPGSYEQYF. CDR3 DNA: TGTGCCAGCAGCGCCGGAGGGCCAGGGTCCTACGAGCAGTACTTC.

V and J are TRBV7-8 and TRBJ1-5; possible D gene TRBD1, 6 bases. Trimming left V 8 bases short and J 1 base short, with 18 bases between. This CDR3 is 16 amino acids long. Germline V gives CDR1 SGHVS, CDR2 FQNEAQ. The CDR3 loop is CASLLGGQSSNQPQHF. DNA of the CDR3: TGTGCCAGCCTACTCGGCGGACAGTCGAGCAATCAGCCCCAGCATTTT.

V is TRBV11-2 and J is TRBJ2-5, with unresolved D. The CDR3 sequence is 16 residues long. The V end was cut by 0 bases, the J end by 7 bases, with 18 bases between. Germline CDR1 is SGHAT and CDR2 is FQNNGV. DNA for the CDR3: TGTGCCAGCAGCTTAGATCCCCGGGCCAGCCCAGGGACCCAGTACTTC. It yields the protein CASSLDPRASPGTQYF.

The chain carries TRBV28 and TRBJ1-5; 8 bases agree with TRBD1. This CDR3 region has 15 residues. J lost 2 bases, V lost 5 bases, and 5 bases had no gene match. Germline V CDR1 and CDR2: MDHEN, SYDVKM. This CDR3 is CASSPSGQGNQPQHF. In DNA form, the CDR3 reads TGTGCCAGCAGTCCCTCGGGACAGGGCAATCAGCCCCAGCATTTT.

The V and J genes are TRBV19 and TRBJ1-1; 7 bases map to TRBD1. V lost 3 bases and J lost 4; bases outside the gene matches: 8. Germline V gene lookup returns CDR1 LNHDA and CDR2 SQIVND (reference sequence). The CDR3 totals 15 residues. The CDR3 sequence: CASSISPRGLTEAFF. In DNA form, the CDR3 reads TGTGCCAGTAGTATCTCCCCAAGGGGGCTCACTGAAGCTTTCTTT.

This clone was counted once. The V and J genes are TRBV18 and TRBJ1-1; 8 bases align to TRBD1. CDR3 length: 16 amino acids. The J segment lost 0 bases and the V segment lost 3 bases, leaving 6 bases of the junction unmatched. From germline, CDR1 is KGHSH and CDR2 LQKENI. Here the CDR3 reads CASSPDKQGVNTEAFF. CDR3 sequence (DNA): TGTGCCAGCTCACCGGATAAACAGGGGGTGAACACTGAAGCTTTCTTT.

The chain combines TRBV6-6 with TRBJ2-1; 7 bases match TRBD1. Looked up from germline, CDR1 is MNHNY and CDR2 is SVGAGI (reference sequence). Trimming removed 7 bases from V and 6 bases from J; junction bases left unmatched: 6. The CDR3 contains 13 residues. CDR3 in DNA: TGTGCCAGCACTCCTAGACAGGGCAATGAGCAGTTCTTC. It codes for CASTPRQGNEQFF.

The rearrangement links TRBV11-3 to TRBJ2-1; TRBD2 matches at 11 bases. The CDR3 runs 16 residues. J lost 4 bases, V lost 2 bases, and 4 bases had no gene match. Per germline, CDR1 SGHNT and CDR2 YENEEA. DNA of the CDR3: TGTGCCAGCAGCTTAATTAGCGGGAGGGTTTACAATGAGCAGTTCTTC. Its translation: CASSLISGRVYNEQFF.

The CDR3 DNA reads TGCGCCAGCAGCTTAACAGGGGGCTACACCTTC. Its translation: CASSLTGGYTF. The rearrangement joins TRBV5-1 to TRBJ1-2; D might be TRBD1 (6 bases). CDR3 length equals 11 residues. Germline assignment: CDR1 SGHRS and CDR2 YFSETQ. Trimming removed 2 bases at V and 8 bases at J, with 7 bases between. Using reference TRBV5-1 and TRBJ1-2 for the parts outside the CDR3, the full variable domain is KAGVTQTPRYLIKTRGQQVTLSCSPISGHRSVSWYQQTPGQGLQFLFEYFSETQRNKGNFPGRFSGRQFSNSRSEMNVSTLELGDSALYLCASSLTGGYTFGSGTRLTVV.

This clone came up once. The V and J genes are TRBV2 and TRBJ2-7, with D tentatively TRBD2 (5 bases). The length of the CDR3 is 12 residues. Germline assignment: CDR1 SNHLY and CDR2 FYNNEI. V was pared by 7 bases and J by 6 bases, with 13 bases between. The CDR3 DNA sequence: TGTGCCAGCACCGACCCCGGGGTCGAGCAGTACTTC. Translating it yields CASTDPGVEQYF.

The rearrangement joins TRBV5-4 to TRBJ2-1; 7 nucleotides match TRBD2. Germline assignment: CDR1 SGHNT and CDR2 YYREEE (reference sequence). This CDR3 has 13 amino acids. The junction had 5 bases not matched to a gene; V was cut back by 4 bases and J by 7 bases. The CDR3 region is CASSRRTRNEQFF. DNA for the CDR3: TGTGCCAGCAGCCGTCGGACTAGAAATGAGCAGTTCTTC.

This sequence joins TRBV5-1 and TRBJ2-3; 7 bases are a match to TRBD1. This CDR3 spans 15 amino acids. Germline loops: CDR1 SGHRS, CDR2 YFSETQ. V was pared by 2 bases and J by 0 bases, with 3 bases of the junction left unmatched. CDR3 sequence: CASSFDRASTDTQYF. The CDR3 DNA is TGCGCCAGCAGCTTCGACAGGGCTAGCACAGATACGCAGTATTTT.

This chain uses TRBV5-4 with TRBJ1-2; D possibly corresponds to TRBD1 (6 bases). The CDR3 extends over 15 amino acids. The V end lost 4 bases, the J end lost 5 bases, and 18 bases lay between the germline ends. From germline, CDR1 is SGHNT and CDR2 YYREEE (reference sequence). The chain's CDR3 is CASSLTRGHRYGYTF. In DNA, the CDR3 is TGTGCCAGCAGCCTAACACGGGGACACAGATATGGCTACACCTTC.

The chain joins TRBV15 to TRBJ1-5, with D perhaps TRBD1 (6 bases). This CDR3 contains 14 residues. CDR1 and CDR2 from the germline V gene are LNHNV and YYDKDF (reference sequence). V dropped 3 bases and J dropped 6 bases, with 12 bases sitting between them. CDR3 protein: CATSSLTGLQPQHF. DNA of the CDR3: TGTGCCACCAGCAGCTTAACAGGGCTTCAGCCCCAGCATTTT.

This clone was seen only once. This chain links TRBV7-2 with TRBJ2-3; D gene ambiguous. Germline loops: CDR1 SGHTA, CDR2 FQGNSA. This CDR3 spans 12 amino acids. The V end was cut by 4 bases, the J end by 4 bases, with 6 bases between. CDR3 DNA sequence: TGTGCCAGCAGCTCCTACCCAGATACGCAGTATTTT. It is translated as CASSSYPDTQYF. Filled out from reference TRBV7-2 and TRBJ2-3, the complete variable domain reads GAGVSQSPSNKVTEKGKDVELRCDPISGHTALYWYRQSLGQGLEFLIYFQGNSAPDKSGLPSDRFSAERTGGSVSTLTIQRTQQEDSAVYLCASSSYPDTQYFGPGTRLTVL.

J is TRBJ2-2 and V is TRBV9; D is perhaps TRBD1 or TRBD2 (5 bases each). Per the germline V gene, CDR1 is SGDLS and CDR2 is YYNGEE. This CDR3 comprises 16 residues. Trimming removed 0 bases from V and 1 base from J, with 10 bases in between. The CDR3 nucleotides read TGTGCCAGCAGCGTAGTCCGGGGCCTGAACACCGGGGAGCTGTTTTTT. It encodes CASSVVRGLNTGELFF.

This chain connects TRBV7-2 to TRBJ2-7; 7 bases map to TRBD1. The CDR3 loop spans 15 amino acids. Germline V gene data show CDR1 as SGHTA and CDR2 as FQGNSA. Trimming removed 4 bases from V and 0 bases from J; junction bases left unmatched: 6. The CDR3: CASSSRGGGSYEQYF. As DNA, the CDR3 is TGTGCCAGCAGCTCGCGAGGGGGCGGCTCCTACGAGCAGTACTTC.

The CDR3 sequence: CASSFGPLGRETQYF. The DNA for the CDR3 is TGTGCCAGCAGCTTCGGACCCCTTGGGAGAGAGACCCAGTACTTC. The chain uses TRBV7-2 and TRBJ2-5; tentative D call: TRBD2 (5 bases). Between the trimmed V and J ends, which lost 3 bases and 4 bases, there was a span of 15 bases. The germline CDR1 and CDR2 sequences are SGHTA and FQGNSA. This CDR3 is 15 amino acids long.

V and J are TRBV27 and TRBJ1-5, with unresolved D. Germline V gene data show CDR1 as MNHEY and CDR2 as SMNVEV (reference sequence). This CDR3 has 20 amino acids. Deletions cut 2 bases from V and 2 bases from J, with 25 bases between. The CDR3 DNA follows: TGTGCCAGCAGTTTACGTTATAATTCCCCCCACCTGGAGGGCAATCAGCCCCAGCATTTT. The encoded protein is CASSLRYNSPHLEGNQPQHF.